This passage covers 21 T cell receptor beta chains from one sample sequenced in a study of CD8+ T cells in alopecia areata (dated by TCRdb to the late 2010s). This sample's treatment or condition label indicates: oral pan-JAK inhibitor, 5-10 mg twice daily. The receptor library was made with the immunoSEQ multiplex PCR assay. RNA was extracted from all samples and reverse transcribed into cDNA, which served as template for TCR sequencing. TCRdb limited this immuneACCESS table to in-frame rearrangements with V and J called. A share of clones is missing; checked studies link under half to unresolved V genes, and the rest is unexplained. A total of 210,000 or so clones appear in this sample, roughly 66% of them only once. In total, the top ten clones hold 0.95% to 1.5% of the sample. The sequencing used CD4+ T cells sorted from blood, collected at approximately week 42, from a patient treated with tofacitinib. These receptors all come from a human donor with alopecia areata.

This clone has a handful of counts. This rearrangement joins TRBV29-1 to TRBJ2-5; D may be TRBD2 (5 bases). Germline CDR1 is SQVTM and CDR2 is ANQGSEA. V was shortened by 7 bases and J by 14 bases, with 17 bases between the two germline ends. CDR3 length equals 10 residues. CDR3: CSALTSKKYF. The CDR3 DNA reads TGCAGCGCCCTCACTAGTAAGAAATACTTC.

CDR3 bases: TGTGCCAGCACCGAAGGGACAGGGTTTTCCTCACCCCTCCACTTT. Residues: CASTEGTGFSSPLHF. The V and J genes are TRBV25-1 and TRBJ1-6; 9 nucleotides match TRBD1. The CDR3 consists of 15 residues. Germline CDR1 is MGHDK and CDR2 is SYGVNS. V was clipped by 7 bases and J by 10 bases; unmatched bases: 11.

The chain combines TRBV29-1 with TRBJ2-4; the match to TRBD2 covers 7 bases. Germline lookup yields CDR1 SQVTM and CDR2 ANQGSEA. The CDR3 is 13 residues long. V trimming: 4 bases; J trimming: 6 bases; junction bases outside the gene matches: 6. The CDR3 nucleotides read TGCAGCGTTGGGACTAGGGCGTCAAACATTCAGTACTTC. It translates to CSVGTRASNIQYF. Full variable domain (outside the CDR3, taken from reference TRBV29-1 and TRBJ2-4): SAVISQKPSRDICQRGTSLTIQCQVDSQVTMMFWYRQQPGQSLTLIATANQGSEATYESGFVIDKFPISRPNLTFSTLTVSNMSPEDSSIYLCSVGTRASNIQYFGAGTRLSVL.

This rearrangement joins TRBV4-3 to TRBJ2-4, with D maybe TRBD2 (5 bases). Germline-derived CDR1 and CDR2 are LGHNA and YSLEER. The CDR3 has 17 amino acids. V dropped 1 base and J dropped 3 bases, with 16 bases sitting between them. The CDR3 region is CASSQGGLADFKNIQYF. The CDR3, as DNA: TGCGCCAGCAGCCAAGGGGGTCTGGCGGACTTCAAAAACATTCAGTACTTC.

The CDR3 bases are TGTGCCATCAGTGAGTCGGGACAGGGAGGATCCTACGAGCAGTACTTC. Its protein product is CAISESGQGGSYEQYF. V gene TRBV10-3 combines with J gene TRBJ2-7; the match to TRBD1 covers 9 bases. Germline CDR1 reads ENHRY; CDR2 reads SYGVKD. V lost 0 bases to trimming and J lost 1 base; unmatched junction nucleotides: 4. The CDR3 has 16 residues.

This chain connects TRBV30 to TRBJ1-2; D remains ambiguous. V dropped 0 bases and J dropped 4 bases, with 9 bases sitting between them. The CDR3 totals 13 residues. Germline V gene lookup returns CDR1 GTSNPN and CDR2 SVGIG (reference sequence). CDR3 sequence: CAWSVLGFYGYTF. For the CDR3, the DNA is TGTGCCTGGAGTGTCTTAGGATTCTATGGCTACACCTTC.

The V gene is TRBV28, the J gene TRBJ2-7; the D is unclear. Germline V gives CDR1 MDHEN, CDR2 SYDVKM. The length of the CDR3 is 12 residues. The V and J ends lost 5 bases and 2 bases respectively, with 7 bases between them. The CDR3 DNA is TGTGCCAGCAGTCAAAACACCTACGAGCAGTACTTC. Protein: CASSQNTYEQYF. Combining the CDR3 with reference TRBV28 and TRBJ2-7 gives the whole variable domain DVKVTQSSRYLVKRTGEKVFLECVQDMDHENMFWYRQDPGLGLRLIYFSYDVKMKEKGDIPEGYSVSREKKERFSLILESASTNQTSMYLCASSQNTYEQYFGPGTRLTVT.

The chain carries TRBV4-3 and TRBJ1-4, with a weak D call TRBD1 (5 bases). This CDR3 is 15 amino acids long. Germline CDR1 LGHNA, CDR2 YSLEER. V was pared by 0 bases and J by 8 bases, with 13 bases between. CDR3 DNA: TGCGCCAGCAGCCAAGACCAGGGATCCTGGGAAAAACTGTTTTTT. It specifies CASSQDQGSWEKLFF.

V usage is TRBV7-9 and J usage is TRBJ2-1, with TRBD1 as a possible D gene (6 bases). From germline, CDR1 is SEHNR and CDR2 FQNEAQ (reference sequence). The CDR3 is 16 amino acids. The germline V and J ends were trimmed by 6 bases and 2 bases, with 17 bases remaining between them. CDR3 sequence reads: CASSPRGTTTYNEQFF. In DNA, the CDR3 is TGTGCCAGCAGTCCCCGAGGGACAACCACCTACAATGAGCAGTTCTTC. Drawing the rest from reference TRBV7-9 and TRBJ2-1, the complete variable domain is DTGVSQNPRHKITKRGQNVTFRCDPISEHNRLYWYRQTLGQGPEFLTYFQNEAQLEKSRLLSDRFSAERPKGSFSTLEIQRTEQGDSAMYLCASSPRGTTTYNEQFFGPGTRLTVL.

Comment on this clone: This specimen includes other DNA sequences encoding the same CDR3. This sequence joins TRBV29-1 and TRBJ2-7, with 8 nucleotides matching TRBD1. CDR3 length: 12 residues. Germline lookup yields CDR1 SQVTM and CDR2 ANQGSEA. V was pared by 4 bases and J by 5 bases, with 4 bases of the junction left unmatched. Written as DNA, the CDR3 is TGCAGCGTTGGCCAGGGGGCTAACGAGCAGTACTTC. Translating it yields CSVGQGANEQYF.

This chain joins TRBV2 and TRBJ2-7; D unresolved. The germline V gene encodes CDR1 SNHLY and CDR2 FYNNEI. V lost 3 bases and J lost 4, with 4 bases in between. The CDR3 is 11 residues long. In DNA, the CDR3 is TGTGCCAGCAGTGACAGATACGAGCAGTACTTC. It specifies CASSDRYEQYF.

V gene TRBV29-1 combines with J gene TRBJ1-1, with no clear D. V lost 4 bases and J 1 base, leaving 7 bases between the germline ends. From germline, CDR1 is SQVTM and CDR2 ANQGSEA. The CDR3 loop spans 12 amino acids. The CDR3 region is CSVGHSNTEAFF. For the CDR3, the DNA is TGCAGCGTTGGACATTCGAACACTGAAGCTTTCTTT.

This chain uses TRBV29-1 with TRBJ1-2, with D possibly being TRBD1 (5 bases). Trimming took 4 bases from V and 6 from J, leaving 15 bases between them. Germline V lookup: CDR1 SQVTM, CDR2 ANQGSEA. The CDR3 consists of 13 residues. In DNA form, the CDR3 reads TGCAGCGTTGGACAGATTTTATTGGATGGCTACACCTTC. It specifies CSVGQILLDGYTF.

CDR3 residues: CASGTFYEQYF. CDR3 sequence (DNA): TGTGCCAGCGGGACATTCTACGAGCAGTACTTC. This sequence joins TRBV6-5 and TRBJ2-7, with D tentatively TRBD1 (6 bases). In germline, CDR1 is MNHEY, CDR2 SVGAGI. The CDR3 runs 11 residues. V was trimmed by 8 bases and J by 3 bases, leaving 8 bases between them.

CDR3 nucleotides: TGTGCCAGCAGTGAAGCAAGAACAGGGGGTGAGACCCAGTACTTC. It codes for CASSEARTGGETQYF. The chain combines TRBV2 with TRBJ2-5; 8 bases line up with TRBD1. Germline-derived CDR1 and CDR2 are SNHLY and FYNNEI. Trimming removed 0 bases from V and 5 bases from J; junction bases left unmatched: 5. The CDR3 has 15 residues.

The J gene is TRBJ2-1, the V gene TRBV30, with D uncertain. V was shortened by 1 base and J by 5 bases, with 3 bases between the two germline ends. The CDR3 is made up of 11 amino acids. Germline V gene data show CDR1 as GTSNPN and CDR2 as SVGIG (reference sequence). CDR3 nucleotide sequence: TGTGCCTGGAGTGCCGACAATGAGCAGTTCTTC. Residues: CAWSADNEQFF.

The CDR3 DNA sequence: TGTGCCAGCAGCTTAGTTGACACCGGGGAGCTGTTTTTT. Amino acids: CASSLVDTGELFF. V gene TRBV11-2 combines with J gene TRBJ2-2, with D hard to call. The CDR3 covers 13 residues. V dropped 1 base and J dropped 3 bases, with 3 bases sitting between them. Germline assignment: CDR1 SGHAT and CDR2 FQNNGV.

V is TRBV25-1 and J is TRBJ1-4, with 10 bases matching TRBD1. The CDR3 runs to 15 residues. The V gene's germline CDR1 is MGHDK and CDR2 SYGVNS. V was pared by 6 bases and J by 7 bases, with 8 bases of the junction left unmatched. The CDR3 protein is CASSPKDRGFEKLFF. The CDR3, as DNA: TGTGCCAGCAGCCCCAAGGACAGGGGGTTTGAAAAACTGTTTTTT.

CDR3 DNA: TGTGCCAGCAGCTTACGGACAGGGGGTGAAAAACTGTTTTTT. Translation gives CASSLRTGGEKLFF. The V call is TRBV14, the J call TRBJ1-4; TRBD1 matches at 10 bases. Germline assignment: CDR1 SGHDN and CDR2 FVKESK. CDR3 size: 14 residues. V lost 5 bases, J lost 7 bases, and 4 bases stayed unmatched.

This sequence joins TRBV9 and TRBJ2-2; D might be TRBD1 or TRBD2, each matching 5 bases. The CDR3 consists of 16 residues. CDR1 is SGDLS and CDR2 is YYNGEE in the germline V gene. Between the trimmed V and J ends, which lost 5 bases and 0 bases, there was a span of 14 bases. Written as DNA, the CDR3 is TGTGCCAGCAGTCTTGGGGGAGACGCGAACACCGGGGAGCTGTTTTTT. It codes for CASSLGGDANTGELFF.

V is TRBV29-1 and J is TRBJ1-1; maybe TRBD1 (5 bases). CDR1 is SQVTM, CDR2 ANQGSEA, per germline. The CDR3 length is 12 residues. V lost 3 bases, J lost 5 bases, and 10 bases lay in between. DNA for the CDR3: TGCAGCGTTGATCGACCAGGGACTGAAGCTTTCTTT. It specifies CSVDRPGTEAFF.